This T cell receptor beta chain emerged from a study of cytomegalovirus exposure and HLA in healthy donors. Germline-derived CDR1 and CDR2 are MNHNS and SASEGT. The V and J ends lost 10 bases and 3 bases respectively, with 10 bases between them. This CDR3 comprises 11 residues. Findings and limits, study-wide: As was reported, the HLA-A and HLA-B alleles of most subjects were accurately predicted from TCR beta sequences. The classifier, whose performance was assessed in both the original and validation cohorts, reportedly diagnosed cytomegalovirus status with high specificity and sensitivity. Immune exposure information available was restricted to CMV serostatus.

Concerning this clone: No antigen is known for it.

Primers included in the PCR were 60 Vbeta and 13 Jbeta primers. Libraries were prepared by immunoSEQ multiplex PCR; TCRdb keeps only in-frame clonotypes and omits some of them. Altogether roughly 100,000 clones are present, over 9.5% being singletons, with the ten largest covering 5.5% to 7.5%. The clonotype was recovered from a man aged 40-50 years in good health and CMV-seropositive. Sequenced input: PBMCs. V gene TRBV6-1 combines with J gene TRBJ2-7; maybe TRBD2 (6 bases). The CDR3 region is CATGLNYEQYF. The CDR3 nucleotides are TGTGCCACCGGACTAAACTACGAGCAGTACTTC.